The 27 T cell receptor beta chains below come from one sample, sequenced in a study of OX40 agonist ivuxolimab in advanced cancers. Profiling relied on immunoSEQ multiplex PCR, and the TCRdb table lists in-frame clones only, not all of them. The data hold 20,000 to 25,000 clones, with just over 85% observed a single time. Sequences were derived from CD4+ or CD8+ T cells sorted from blood, sampled in a trial of the OX40 agonist ivuxolimab. The receptors stem from an adult with an advanced solid tumor such as melanoma, head and neck, liver or kidney cancer.

The chain combines TRBV13 with TRBJ2-7, with TRBD1 matching 7 bases. V lost 2 bases, J lost 1 base, and 5 bases stayed unmatched. Per germline, CDR1 PRHDT and CDR2 FYEKMQ (reference sequence). The CDR3 consists of 15 residues. CDR3 in amino acids: CASSLREQGSYEQYF. The DNA for the CDR3 is TGTGCCAGCAGCTTACGGGAACAGGGGTCCTACGAGCAGTACTTC.

V and J are TRBV15 and TRBJ2-3, with D perhaps matching TRBD1 or TRBD2 (5 bases each). Trimming shortened V by 7 bases and J by 5 bases, and 19 bases separated the two germline ends. CDR1 is LNHNV and CDR2 is YYDKDF in the germline V gene (reference sequence). The CDR3 sequence is 15 residues long. CDR3 in DNA: TGTGCCACCACCAAGGTCGGGGCACCCGAAGATACGCAGTATTTT. Translated, it gives CATTKVGAPEDTQYF.

This clone rates as medium-sized. The CDR3 region has the DNA TGTGCCAGCAGTGAATCGACAGGGGGCCTAAACACTGAAGCTTTCTTT. Amino acids: CASSESTGGLNTEAFF. The chain links TRBV6-1 to TRBJ1-1; TRBD1 matches at 10 bases. Per germline, CDR1 MNHNS and CDR2 SASEGT. The ends lost 2 bases at V and 2 bases at J; junction bases unmatched: 5. The CDR3 is made up of 16 amino acids.

The rearrangement links TRBV7-3 to TRBJ2-1; 10 nucleotides line up with TRBD2. V lost 2 bases to trimming and J lost 0 bases; unmatched junction nucleotides: 4. CDR3 length: 17 residues. Germline-derived CDR1 and CDR2 are SGHTA and FQGTGA. The DNA of the CDR3 is TGTGCCAGCAGCTTACCCGCTAGCGGGAGCTCCTACAATGAGCAGTTCTTC. Amino acids: CASSLPASGSSYNEQFF.

The chain couples TRBV4-1 to TRBJ2-5, with 7 bases matching TRBD2. Germline V gene lookup returns CDR1 MGHRA and CDR2 YSYEKL. With V trimmed by 4 bases and J by 3 bases, 8 bases remained unmatched. The CDR3 extends over 15 amino acids. The CDR3 nucleotides read TGCGCCAGCAGCCCAACTACTAGCGTAGAAGAGACCCAGTACTTC. It translates to CASSPTTSVEETQYF.

The J gene is TRBJ2-4, the V gene TRBV29-1; D may be TRBD2 (5 bases). Trimming removed 2 bases at V and 8 bases at J, with 19 bases between. CDR3 length: 15 amino acids. CDR1 is SQVTM and CDR2 is ANQGSEA in the germline V gene. The CDR3 sequence: CSVEPLERGWDIQYF. In nucleotides, the CDR3 is TGCAGCGTTGAACCCCTGGAGCGAGGGTGGGACATTCAGTACTTC.

This clone was picked up one time. The chain has TRBV30 and TRBJ2-7; TRBD1 matches at 8 bases. The CDR3 extends over 13 amino acids. Germline CDR1 and CDR2: GTSNPN and SVGIG (reference sequence). The CDR3 region has the DNA TGTGCTTCAGGGGGCGTTATGGTGCACGAGCAGTACTTC. It translates to CASGGVMVHEQYF.

J is TRBJ2-7 and V is TRBV15; TRBD2 matches 9 bases. CDR3 length: 14 amino acids. Germline V gene sequence: CDR1 LNHNV, CDR2 YYDKDF (reference sequence). V trimming: 0 bases; J trimming: 6 bases; junction bases outside the gene matches: 3. CDR3 sequence reads: CATSRDGLATEQYF. The CDR3 DNA reads as TGTGCCACCAGCAGAGATGGACTAGCGACCGAGCAGTACTTC.

The chain recombines TRBV9 with TRBJ2-1; the match to TRBD2 covers 8 bases. Germline V gives CDR1 SGDLS, CDR2 YYNGEE. Germline trimming cut 0 bases from V and 9 bases from J; bases unmatched to any gene: 8. The CDR3 is made up of 15 amino acids. In nucleotides, the CDR3 is TGTGCCAGCAGCGTAGCGGGGGGGCCGAATAGTGAGCAGTTCTTC. Translated, it gives CASSVAGGPNSEQFF.

The CDR3 spells CASSDSDGTNTGELFF. CDR3 nucleotides: TGTGCCAGCAGTGACTCGGACGGAACGAACACCGGGGAGCTGTTTTTT. This chain connects TRBV6-4 to TRBJ2-2; D unresolved. The V gene lost 0 bases and the J gene lost 0 bases, with 8 bases spanning the gap. CDR1 is MRHNA, CDR2 SNTAGT, per germline. The CDR3 runs to 16 residues.

This clone was detected a few times. V is TRBV29-1 and J is TRBJ2-1; the D gene is possibly TRBD1 (6 bases). V was clipped by 5 bases and J by 1 base, with 15 bases between them. From germline, CDR1 is SQVTM and CDR2 ANQGSEA. There are 15 residues in the CDR3. The DNA for the CDR3 is TGCAGCGTTCCCTTGACAGGCACGTCCTACAATGAGCAGTTCTTC. Translating it yields CSVPLTGTSYNEQFF.

This chain links TRBV28 with TRBJ2-2; 7 nucleotides align to TRBD1. There are 13 residues in the CDR3. CDR1 MDHEN and CDR2 SYDVKM come from the germline V gene. The ends lost 7 bases at V and 2 bases at J; junction bases unmatched: 1. The CDR3 nucleotides are TGTGCCAGCAACAGGGGCAACACCGGGGAGCTGTTTTTT. Translated: CASNRGNTGELFF.

This clone showed up just once. The J gene is TRBJ2-3, the V gene TRBV19; 13 bases align to TRBD2. This CDR3 contains 17 residues. The V segment lost 4 bases and the J segment 6 bases; nucleotides outside the gene matches: 10. Germline-derived CDR1 and CDR2 are LNHDA and SQIVND (reference sequence). Here the CDR3 DNA reads TGTGCCAGTAGTAAGGGACTAGCGGGATCTGCAAGGGATACGCAGTATTTT. This translates into CASSKGLAGSARDTQYF.

This sequence joins TRBV5-4 and TRBJ1-2, with D possibly being TRBD1 (5 bases). Germline V gives CDR1 SGHNT, CDR2 YYREEE (reference sequence). The V and J ends lost 4 bases and 4 bases respectively, with 11 bases between them. The CDR3 is 13 residues long. The CDR3 DNA reads as TGTGCCAGCAGCCCCACAGGCCCCTATGGCTACACCTTC. This gives the protein CASSPTGPYGYTF.

This clone counts as medium-sized (0.01 to 0.1%). This chain joins TRBV6-6 and TRBJ1-5; 10 nucleotides match TRBD1. CDR3 size: 14 residues. From germline, CDR1 is MNHNY and CDR2 SVGAGI (reference sequence). With 8 bases clipped from V and 2 bases from J, the junction kept 3 bases outside the gene matches. The CDR3 reads CASGGTGGNQPQHF. The CDR3 DNA follows: TGTGCCAGCGGTGGGACAGGGGGCAATCAGCCCCAGCATTTT.

The genes are TRBV10-1 and TRBJ1-1, with 7 bases that match TRBD1. In germline, CDR1 is WNHNN, CDR2 SYGVQD (reference sequence). V lost 5 bases to trimming and J lost 5 bases; unmatched junction nucleotides: 8. The CDR3 sequence is 14 residues long. The CDR3 region is CASSPTGVGTEAFF. CDR3 coding DNA: TGCGCCAGCAGTCCCACAGGGGTGGGGACTGAAGCTTTCTTT.

This rearrangement joins TRBV18 to TRBJ2-5; TRBD2 aligns across 7 bases. V was pared by 1 base and J by 5 bases, with 4 bases of the junction left unmatched. CDR1 is KGHSH, CDR2 LQKENI, per germline. The CDR3 runs 14 residues. The CDR3 bases are TGTGCCAGCTCACCACGAACACTAGCGGAGACCCAGTACTTC. Translated, it gives CASSPRTLAETQYF.

The rearrangement links TRBV9 to TRBJ1-2; 7 bases agree with TRBD1. The germline V gene has CDR1 SGDLS and CDR2 YYNGEE. J was trimmed by 5 bases and V by 0 bases; bases with no gene match: 1. The CDR3 totals 13 residues. The CDR3 bases are TGTGCCAGCAGCGTAGTGACAGGGTATGGCTACACCTTC. Its protein product is CASSVVTGYGYTF.

The chain combines TRBV9 with TRBJ1-2; D gene ambiguous. This CDR3 spans 17 amino acids. Trimming took 0 bases from V and 3 from J, leaving 18 bases between them. Germline loops: CDR1 SGDLS, CDR2 YYNGEE. CDR3 amino acids: CASSVESRTREDYGYTF. CDR3 bases: TGTGCCAGCAGCGTAGAAAGTCGGACTCGTGAGGACTATGGCTACACCTTC.

This clone was seen a few times. One junction end disagrees with the germline gene, perhaps due to a read error. The V gene is TRBV2, the J gene TRBJ2-7; 8 nucleotides agree with TRBD2. The CDR3 is 14 residues long. Germline loops: CDR1 SNHLY, CDR2 FYNNEI. CDR3 region: CASNEAGASYEQYF. In nucleotides, the CDR3 is TGTGCCAGCAATGAAGCGGGGGCCTCCTACGAGCAGTACTTC.

The V gene is TRBV5-1, the J gene TRBJ1-1; 10 bases fit TRBD1. J lost 2 bases, V lost 6 bases, and 1 base had no gene match. Germline V gene sequence: CDR1 SGHRS, CDR2 YFSETQ. This CDR3 comprises 13 residues. This CDR3 reads CASKTGGNTEAFF. The CDR3 coding sequence is TGCGCCAGCAAGACAGGGGGCAACACTGAAGCTTTCTTT. The full variable domain, in which reference TRBV5-1 and TRBJ1-1 provide the parts outside the CDR3, is KAGVTQTPRYLIKTRGQQVTLSCSPISGHRSVSWYQQTPGQGLQFLFEYFSETQRNKGNFPGRFSGRQFSNSRSEMNVSTLELGDSALYLCASKTGGNTEAFFGQGTRLTVV.

V and J are TRBV7-9 and TRBJ1-2; D is ambiguous. The CDR3 contains 13 residues. V lost 2 bases, J lost 3 bases, and 7 bases lay in between. Germline values: CDR1 SEHNR, CDR2 FQNEAQ (reference sequence). DNA for the CDR3: TGTGCCAGCAGCTTACGGGCGGACTATGGCTACACCTTC. Protein product: CASSLRADYGYTF.

The chain links TRBV13 to TRBJ2-7; D is perhaps TRBD1 (5 bases). The CDR3 has 14 amino acids. Germline V CDR1 and CDR2: PRHDT, FYEKMQ (reference sequence). V gave up 0 bases and J gave up 6 bases, with 12 bases separating them. CDR3 protein: CASSLGQGISEQYF. For the CDR3, the DNA is TGTGCCAGCAGCTTAGGTCAGGGTATTAGCGAGCAGTACTTC.

This chain joins TRBV28 and TRBJ2-7; TRBD1 might be the D (6 bases). The V gene lost 5 bases and the J gene lost 3 bases, with 14 bases spanning the gap. The CDR3 sequence is 14 residues long. CDR1 is MDHEN and CDR2 is SYDVKM in the germline V gene. CDR3 nucleotides: TGTGCCAGCAGTGAGTACAGGGAGCTCTACGAGCAGTACTTC. This sequence encodes CASSEYRELYEQYF.

The chain couples TRBV11-2 to TRBJ1-5; no firm D call. With 1 base removed from V and 6 bases from J, the gap between germline ends came to 10 bases. Germline CDR1 and CDR2: SGHAT and FQNNGV. This CDR3 is 14 amino acids long. CDR3 nucleotides: TGTGCCAGCAGCTTAGGATGGGGAGGTCAGCCCCAGCATTTT. This encodes CASSLGWGGQPQHF.

The chain has TRBV27 and TRBJ2-5, with D unresolved. The CDR3 is 12 amino acids. Trimming cost V 4 bases and J 7 bases, with 10 bases left between them. Germline CDR1 is MNHEY and CDR2 is SMNVEV (reference sequence). The DNA of the CDR3 is TGTGCCAGCAGTTCTGGGTTCGGGACCCAGTACTTC. Amino acid sequence: CASSSGFGTQYF.

The chain recombines TRBV27 with TRBJ2-7, with TRBD1 matching over 9 bases. The germline CDR1 and CDR2 sequences are MNHEY and SMNVEV (reference sequence). V lost 5 bases, J lost 4 bases, and 9 bases stayed unmatched. CDR3 length: 15 residues. This CDR3 is CASSPVTGGIYEQYF. The CDR3 DNA reads as TGTGCCAGCAGTCCAGTGACAGGGGGTATATACGAGCAGTACTTC.